Following are 20 T cell receptor beta chains from one sample sequenced in a study of identical twins (dated by TCRdb to about 2016). Preparation of the library involved 5' RACE. The instrument given in TCRdb is Illumina HiSeq 2000. TCRdb redid the processing of the public reads, applying fastp at Q25 and MiXCR, and retained in-frame beta chains. Each CDR3 protein appears once, grouped with its most common genes and DNA. Present in this sample are roughly 1.6 million distinct CDR3 sequences, about 31% of which were seen just once. Around 0.3% of the sample is in the top ten clones. Sequences were obtained from cord blood. These receptor sequences come from a newborn girl in good health.

V and J are TRBV11-2 and TRBJ2-1, with 8 bases that match TRBD2. Germline values: CDR1 SGHAT, CDR2 FQNNGV. The CDR3 runs 15 residues. V was clipped by 1 base and J by 4 bases; unmatched bases: 3. In nucleotides, the CDR3 is TGTGCCAGCAGCTTAGTGCGGGAGGCTTACAATGAGCAGTTCTTC. Protein sequence: CASSLVREAYNEQFF.

The chain links TRBV4-2 to TRBJ1-5; no firm D call. Germline CDR1 is LGHNA and CDR2 is YNFKEQ. V was clipped by 1 base and J by 6 bases, with 16 bases between them. The CDR3 runs to 16 residues. CDR3 sequence: CASSQGPPGWGQPQHF. CDR3 in DNA: TGTGCCAGCAGCCAAGGTCCCCCGGGTTGGGGTCAGCCCCAGCATTTT.

This sequence joins TRBV13 and TRBJ2-7; 8 bases fit TRBD1. With V trimmed by 5 bases and J by 2 bases, 8 bases remained unmatched. The CDR3 has 15 residues. Germline CDR1 and CDR2: PRHDT and FYEKMQ (reference sequence). The CDR3 sequence is CASSPRDRNTYEQYF. DNA of the CDR3: TGTGCCAGCAGCCCCCGGGACAGGAATACCTACGAGCAGTACTTC.

This sequence joins TRBV20-1 and TRBJ1-5, with a tentative D call TRBD1 (5 bases). V dropped 6 bases and J dropped 0 bases, with 12 bases sitting between them. CDR3 length: 14 residues. Germline values: CDR1 DFQATT, CDR2 SNEGSKA (reference sequence). CDR3 loop: CSAPPGGSNQPQHF. CDR3 coding DNA: TGCAGTGCCCCCCCTGGGGGTAGCAATCAGCCCCAGCATTTT.

This clonotype was detected only once. The chain is built from TRBV12-3 or TRBV12-4 and TRBJ2-5, with 11 bases lining up with TRBD2. Germline trimming cut 4 bases from V and 5 bases from J; bases unmatched to any gene: 9. The CDR3 is made up of 16 amino acids. The CDR3 sequence is CASSWGTSGGVETQYF. In DNA form, the CDR3 reads TGTGCCAGCAGTTGGGGTACTAGCGGGGGAGTGGAGACCCAGTACTTC.

In this sample, this clonotype turned up a few times. The rearrangement uses TRBV29-1 and TRBJ2-1; the match to TRBD2 covers 14 bases. V lost 5 bases to trimming and J lost 4 bases; unmatched junction nucleotides: 16. CDR1 is SQVTM, CDR2 ANQGSEA, per germline. The CDR3 is 19 amino acids. CDR3 protein: CSVRPGLAGVLWGYNEQFF. The CDR3 DNA reads TGCAGCGTTCGACCGGGACTAGCGGGAGTCCTATGGGGATACAATGAGCAGTTCTTC.

This clonotype was counted between two and nine times. This rearrangement joins TRBV28 to TRBJ1-6; 8 bases line up with TRBD1. CDR3 length: 18 amino acids. Germline V gene data show CDR1 as MDHEN and CDR2 as SYDVKM. Trimming removed 5 bases from V and 7 bases from J; junction bases left unmatched: 16. The CDR3 DNA reads as TGTGCCAGCAGTCCATCCCGGCTACGACAGGGGAGAAATTCACCCCTCCACTTT. Protein: CASSPSRLRQGRNSPLHF.

The CDR3 spells CASSEGMGQATKWGTDTQYF. The CDR3 DNA sequence: TGCGCCAGCAGTGAGGGTATGGGACAGGCTACCAAGTGGGGCACAGATACGCAGTATTTT. The rearrangement joins TRBV10-2 to TRBJ2-3, with 8 bases aligning to TRBD1. With 2 bases clipped from V and 1 base from J, the junction kept 17 bases outside the gene matches. The CDR3 has 20 residues. Germline lookup yields CDR1 WSHSY and CDR2 SAAADI.

To note about this clonotype: One end of the junction does not line up with germline, which may come from a read error. The rearrangement links TRBV3-1 to TRBJ2-3; D unresolved. CDR3 length: 16 amino acids. Germline lookup yields CDR1 LGHDT and CDR2 YNNKEL (reference sequence). The CDR3 region has the DNA TGTTCCAGCAGCCAAGGGATCTGGAGTCGTGGAGATACGCAGTATTTT. It specifies CSSSQGIWSRGDTQYF.

This clonotype was recorded a few times. The chain joins TRBV20-1 to TRBJ2-3; weak D call: TRBD2 (7 bases). This CDR3 contains 16 residues. Trimming removed 0 bases from V and 2 bases from J, with 15 bases in between. The germline gives CDR1 DFQATT, CDR2 SNEGSKA (reference sequence). In nucleotides, the CDR3 is TGCAGTGCTAGAGATCGCGGCGGGGGCTTCACAGATACGCAGTATTTT. Its translation is CSARDRGGGFTDTQYF.

This clonotype was counted a few times. The rearrangement joins TRBV28 to TRBJ1-1; 7 nucleotides line up with TRBD1. V shed 9 bases, J shed 0 bases, and the junction held 10 bases outside the gene matches. The CDR3 runs to 15 residues. From germline, CDR1 is MDHEN and CDR2 SYDVKM. The DNA for the CDR3 is TGTGCCAGATGTCATACAGGGGAGGTGAACACTGAAGCTTTCTTT. Its protein is CARCHTGEVNTEAFF.

J is TRBJ2-5 and V is TRBV10-2, with D unresolved. In germline, CDR1 is WSHSY, CDR2 SAAADI. Trimming removed 10 bases at V and 0 bases at J, with 15 bases between. The CDR3 runs 14 residues. CDR3 nucleotide sequence: TGCGCCACGTCGTCGACCACGTACCAAGAGACCCAGTACTTC. Its protein is CATSSTTYQETQYF.

This chain joins TRBV28 and TRBJ2-5; tentative D call: TRBD2 (5 bases). V was shortened by 7 bases and J by 3 bases, with 15 bases between the two germline ends. CDR3 length: 14 amino acids. Germline V gene sequence: CDR1 MDHEN, CDR2 SYDVKM. DNA for the CDR3: TGTGCCAGCACACTAAGATGGGAGAAAGAGACCCAGTACTTC. It encodes CASTLRWEKETQYF.

There are a few counts of this clonotype. The rearrangement uses TRBV6-5 and TRBJ2-6, with D perhaps given as TRBD1 or TRBD2 (5 bases each). In germline, CDR1 is MNHEY, CDR2 SVGAGI. The CDR3 has 15 amino acids. Trimming left V 3 bases short and J 7 bases short, with 13 bases between. The CDR3 DNA reads as TGTGCCAGCAGTTATTGGGACGGTAGAGCCAACGTCCTGACTTTC. Its protein is CASSYWDGRANVLTF.

The chain recombines TRBV7-2 with TRBJ2-3; D unclear. The ends were cut back, 3 bases at V and 6 bases at J, with 10 bases in the middle. CDR1 and CDR2 (germline): SGHTA, FQGNSA. The CDR3 sequence is 13 residues long. The CDR3 is CASSLFPLDTQYF. In DNA form, the CDR3 reads TGTGCCAGCAGCTTGTTCCCCTTGGATACGCAGTATTTT. Based on the CDR3 plus reference TRBV7-2 and TRBJ2-3, the full variable domain is GAGVSQSPSNKVTEKGKDVELRCDPISGHTALYWYRQSLGQGLEFLIYFQGNSAPDKSGLPSDRFSAERTGGSVSTLTIQRTQQEDSAVYLCASSLFPLDTQYFGPGTRLTVL.

This chain joins TRBV4-1 and TRBJ2-7, with 7 bases that match TRBD1. CDR1 and CDR2 from the germline V gene are MGHRA and YSYEKL. The CDR3 has 17 amino acids. V gave up 1 base and J gave up 0 bases; unmatched junction bases: 9. The CDR3 sequence is CASSQVSLRDSSYEQYF. CDR3 in DNA: TGCGCCAGCAGCCAAGTTAGTCTCCGGGACAGCTCCTACGAGCAGTACTTC.

The chain employs TRBV29-1 and TRBJ2-3, with 9 bases identical to TRBD2. Germline V gene data show CDR1 as SQVTM and CDR2 as ANQGSEA. Trimming at V came to 4 bases and at J to 3 bases, leaving 2 bases not matched to a gene. CDR3 length: 13 amino acids. The CDR3 sequence: CSVALAGTDTQYF. CDR3 bases: TGCAGCGTTGCCCTAGCGGGGACAGATACGCAGTATTTT.

V is TRBV4-1 and J is TRBJ1-4; D possibly corresponds to TRBD1 (6 bases). The CDR3 is made up of 14 amino acids. Trimming left V 2 bases short and J 8 bases short, with 12 bases between. Germline CDR1 reads MGHRA; CDR2 reads YSYEKL. CDR3 DNA sequence: TGCGCCAGCAGCCAATGGGGGGCGCGAGAAAAACTGTTTTTT. Protein product: CASSQWGAREKLFF.

This clonotype was seen a few times. The gene calls are TRBV6-1 and TRBJ1-5, with D possibly TRBD1 on 6 matching bases. Trimming took off 7 bases at V and 7 bases at J, with 17 bases between the two ends. The CDR3 has 14 amino acids. The germline CDR1 and CDR2 sequences are MNHNS and SASEGT. CDR3 coding DNA: TGTGCCAGCATCTCCCAGGGGAAAGGGCAGCCCCAGCATTTT. Residues: CASISQGKGQPQHF.

This clonotype was counted only a few times. The chain is built from TRBV6-1 and TRBJ1-2, with TRBD1 identical over 8 bases. The CDR3 sequence is 15 residues long. Germline V gene data show CDR1 as MNHNS and CDR2 as SASEGT. After removal of 8 bases from V and 6 bases from J, the junction contained 14 bases not matched to a gene. The CDR3 DNA sequence: TGTGCCAGCCGGACAGGGAATTTAAGAGGAGATGGCTACACCTTC. As protein: CASRTGNLRGDGYTF.